Included here is one TCR beta chain sequence, with context. Its antigen is unknown. These data belong to a study of T cells expressing NK-cell markers. The overall study: Sorted CD3+CD56+NKG2C+, CD3+CD56+NKG2C- and CD3+CD56-NKG2C+ T cells provided the TCR beta repertoires.

CDR1 and CDR2 (germline): MNHEY, SMNVEV (reference sequence). This CDR3 region has 14 residues. Libraries used 5'RACE template switching adding universal primer site and UMIs. TCRdb re-called the 5' RACE reads and gives one entry per CDR3 protein, without DNA. The sample table sets out some 190,000 distinct CDR3 sequences. Overall study results and limits: Several donors likewise had their CD3+CD56-NKG2C+ fraction led by these clonotypes. Dominant NKG2C+ clonotype frequencies of 1.0-7.0% of CD8+ T cells were measured in more than five donors.

The chain is built from TRBV27 and TRBJ2-3. This TCR was sampled from a man aged 18-70 years in good health. The sample consisted of blood T cells: a sorted CD56 or NKG2C T cell subset, CD4+ or CD8+ T cells, or bulk PBMC T cells (not recorded which). CDR3 region: CASSPHRPTDTQYF.